This T cell receptor (beta chain) was identified during a study of shared T cell receptors in the human thymus. Some clones are missing from TCRdb's copy, which holds only in-frame ones; the method was immunoSEQ multiplex PCR. Here the sample spans 640,000 or so clones, around 87% being singletons. Trimming cost V 0 bases and J 6 bases, with 10 bases left between them. The CDR3 is 15 amino acids. Germline V lookup: CDR1 SGHDT, CDR2 YYEEEE. The same sample was also studied in work on human thymus T cells. That paper notes: Resections that were taken during corrective heart surgery supplied the thymus tissue.

The chain couples TRBV5-6 to TRBJ1-6, with TRBD1 as a possible D gene (5 bases). This TCR was sampled from a boy younger than two with a congenital heart defect. Sequencing input: thymocytes. CDR3 DNA sequence: TGTGCCAGCAGCTTGGCCCAGGGTATTAATTCACCCCTCCACTTT. Its protein is CASSLAQGINSPLHF. The entire variable domain, with the rest obtained from reference TRBV5-6 and TRBJ1-6, is as follows: DAGVTQSPTHLIKTRGQQVTLRCSPKSGHDTVSWYQQALGQGPQFIFQYYEEEERQRGNFPDRFSGHQFPNYSSELNVNALLLGDSALYLCASSLAQGINSPLHFGNGTRLTVT.